This T cell receptor (beta chain) appears in the sequencing data of a study of cytomegalovirus exposure and HLA in healthy donors. About the research overall: Sequencing of 180 million or so T cells in an earlier analysis found 100 million or so unique TCR beta sequences. HLA-typed donors contributed some 77 million unique TCRs, which were held in an early data release.

Both 60 Vbeta primers and 13 Jbeta primers went into the PCR. Profiled with immunoSEQ multiplex PCR; TCRdb holds only in-frame clones, not every one. The data contain 150,000 or so clones, roughly 74% of them singletons. V gave up 6 bases and J gave up 2 bases; unmatched junction bases: 7. CDR3 length equals 14 residues. CDR1 and CDR2 (germline): GTSNPN, SVGIG (reference sequence). This clone was detected only a few times. Sequenced sample: PBMCs. The origin of this receptor is a man aged 18 to 29 in good health and CMV-seropositive. The chain joins TRBV30 to TRBJ2-1, with 7 bases identical to TRBD1. CDR3: CACESTGPYNEQFF. The CDR3 DNA reads TGTGCCTGTGAGTCGACAGGGCCCTACAATGAGCAGTTCTTC. The full variable domain, with the rest looked up from reference TRBV30 and TRBJ2-1, is SQTIHQWPATLVQPVGSPLSLECTVEGTSNPNLYWYRQAAGRGLQLLFYSVGIGQISSEVPQNLSASRPQDRQFILSSKKLLLSDSGFYLCACESTGPYNEQFFGPGTRLTVL.